This record covers a single T cell receptor (beta chain). This sample is drawn from a study of blood T cell repertoires in COVID-19. On the study more broadly: The United States, Italy and Spain supplied acute and convalescent COVID-19 samples.

Germline values: CDR1 MGHRA, CDR2 YSYEKL. The CDR3 is 16 residues long. V was clipped by 0 bases and J by 4 bases, with 15 bases between them. The cohort comprised adults aged roughly 18 to 100 years residing in about two dozen US areas. Assignment of participants to cohorts was predicated upon participant-reported clinical history. Sequencing was performed with immunoSEQ multiplex PCR; in TCRdb, only in-frame clones are kept and a portion is missing. The data show over 130,000 clones, about 83% seen once. The source is a woman aged 45-65 years with acute COVID-19. The material sequenced was PBMCs or T cells enriched from blood (not recorded which). The chain links TRBV4-1 to TRBJ1-2; D not certain. In DNA form, the CDR3 reads TGCGCCAGCAGCCAAGACCCGAGCCAGGCATCCTATGGCTACACCTTC. As protein: CASSQDPSQASYGYTF.